A single sample is the source of the 11 T cell receptor beta chains below, sequenced in a study of T cell responses to AZD1222 COVID-19 vaccine. Only in-frame clones appear in the TCRdb table, and some are missing; sequencing was by immunoSEQ multiplex PCR. The data show 180,000 or so clones, about 89% seen once. This sample comprised peripheral blood, obtained 28 days after the second AZD1222 dose. The receptors originated from an adult who received the AZD1222 COVID-19 vaccine.

This clone was found a few times. The chain combines TRBV11-3 with TRBJ1-5; 9 positions match TRBD1. CDR3 length equals 16 residues. Germline CDR1 reads SGHNT; CDR2 reads YENEEA. The ends lost 2 bases at V and 3 bases at J; junction bases unmatched: 5. The CDR3: CASSLSRTGDNQPQHF. CDR3 bases: TGTGCCAGCAGCTTATCCCGGACAGGGGACAATCAGCCCCAGCATTTT. The whole variable domain, remainder taken from reference TRBV11-3 and TRBJ1-5, is EAGVVQSPRYKIIEKKQPVAFWCNPISGHNTLYWYLQNLGQGPELLIRYENEEAVDDSQLPKDRFSAERLKGVDSTLKIQPAELGDSAVYLCASSLSRTGDNQPQHFGDGTRLSIL.

The chain uses TRBV18 and TRBJ2-2; 8 positions agree with TRBD2. V lost 2 bases, J lost 5 bases, and 4 bases stayed unmatched. The CDR3 runs to 15 residues. CDR1 KGHSH and CDR2 LQKENI come from the germline V gene. CDR3 in DNA: TGTGCCAGCTCACCAACTAGCGGAGCTACCGGGGAGCTGTTTTTT. Its protein is CASSPTSGATGELFF.

This clone was recorded only once. The V and J genes are TRBV6-5 and TRBJ1-6; tentatively, D is TRBD1 (5 bases). The CDR3 contains 13 residues. Looked up from germline, CDR1 is MNHEY and CDR2 is SVGAGI. The V end was cut by 6 bases, the J end by 8 bases, with 11 bases between. For the CDR3, the DNA is TGTGCCAGCAGAACAGGCTCCTATTCACCCCTCCACTTT. Translation gives CASRTGSYSPLHF.

The genes are TRBV11-1 and TRBJ1-1; D might be TRBD1 (5 bases). The CDR3 length is 15 residues. The V end lost 1 base, the J end lost 6 bases, and 15 bases lay between the germline ends. CDR1 SGHAT and CDR2 FQDESV come from the germline V gene (reference sequence). CDR3 protein: CASSLGGTIGAEAFF. CDR3 DNA sequence: TGTGCCAGCAGCTTAGGGGGCACGATCGGCGCTGAAGCTTTCTTT.

This clone was seen a single time. The chain combines TRBV4-2 with TRBJ1-1; possible D gene TRBD1, 5 bases. The CDR3 is 15 residues long. Germline V CDR1 and CDR2: LGHNA, YNFKEQ. V lost 4 bases and J 2 bases, leaving 14 bases between the germline ends. The CDR3 loop is CASSPLTQGNTEAFF. In DNA, the CDR3 is TGTGCCAGCAGCCCCCTTACCCAGGGCAACACTGAAGCTTTCTTT.

The chain has TRBV20-1 and TRBJ1-1, with D unresolved. Germline V gene sequence: CDR1 DFQATT, CDR2 SNEGSKA (reference sequence). V lost 4 bases, J lost 6 bases, and 6 bases lay in between. The CDR3 length is 10 residues. The CDR3 loop is CSAKIAEAFF. CDR3 sequence (DNA): TGCAGTGCTAAAATAGCTGAAGCTTTCTTT.

The chain recombines TRBV4-2 with TRBJ2-1; D gene unclear. The CDR3 consists of 15 residues. Trimming shortened V by 1 base and J by 8 bases, and 15 bases separated the two germline ends. Germline loops: CDR1 LGHNA, CDR2 YNFKEQ. The DNA of the CDR3 is TGTGCCAGCAGCCAAGTTAGTGACCCGACGGATGAGCAGTTCTTC. Translation gives CASSQVSDPTDEQFF.

The chain employs TRBV20-1 and TRBJ2-7; D may be TRBD2 (5 bases). V shed 6 bases and J shed 2 bases, with 8 bases lying between them. This CDR3 has 11 amino acids. CDR1 is DFQATT, CDR2 SNEGSKA, per germline (reference sequence). The DNA of the CDR3 is TGCAGTGCGCTGCGGGCCTACGAGCAGTACTTC. Protein product: CSALRAYEQYF.

The rearrangement uses TRBV12-5 and TRBJ2-1; possible D gene TRBD1, 5 bases. Germline CDR1 reads LGHNT; CDR2 reads FRNRAP. The V end lost 0 bases, the J end lost 14 bases, and 14 bases lay between the germline ends. The CDR3 is made up of 13 amino acids. CDR3 in amino acids: CASGLVNGAGKFF. The CDR3 DNA reads TGTGCTAGTGGTTTGGTAAATGGGGCTGGAAAGTTCTTC.

This clone was seen only once. The chain is built from TRBV11-3 and TRBJ2-1; D is unresolved. CDR3 length equals 14 residues. The germline CDR1 and CDR2 sequences are SGHNT and YENEEA. V lost 3 bases and J lost 4, with 10 bases in between. For the CDR3, the DNA is TGTGCCAGCAGCTTGGAAGGACGGTACAATGAGCAGTTCTTC. Protein product: CASSLEGRYNEQFF.

The chain employs TRBV6-5 and TRBJ1-2; no firm D call. The CDR3 contains 13 residues. V was clipped by 2 bases and J by 2 bases, with 6 bases between them. Germline V gene sequence: CDR1 MNHEY, CDR2 SVGAGI. The CDR3 loop is CASSYDTNYGYTF. DNA for the CDR3: TGTGCCAGCAGTTACGATACGAACTATGGCTACACCTTC.